Below are 8 T cell receptor beta chains sequenced from a single sample in a study of shared clonotypes between healthy human individuals. The assay was immunoSEQ multiplex PCR, and TCRdb's table has in-frame clones only and misses some. The table shows about 2.4 million clones, with roughly 93% occurring only once. What was sequenced was naive CD4+ T cells from PBMCs. Documented subset: CD45RA+ positively selected. All receptors come from a young man in good health. Some clones in this sample may be carry-over from other donors' samples.

The CDR3 DNA reads as TGCGCCAGCAGACCAGACAGGTGGAACACTGAAGCTTTCTTT. Translated, it gives CASRPDRWNTEAFF. The chain carries TRBV4-3 and TRBJ1-1; D perhaps matches TRBD1 (6 bases). The CDR3 length is 14 residues. Germline V gene sequence: CDR1 LGHNA, CDR2 YSLEER. V lost 6 bases to trimming and J lost 1 base, with 12 bases between them.

Concerning this clone: This sample also contains other DNA sequences that code for the same CDR3. J is TRBJ1-1 and V is TRBV9; possibly TRBD1 for D (6 bases). In germline, CDR1 is SGDLS, CDR2 YYNGEE. The CDR3 consists of 15 residues. The ends were cut back, 0 bases at V and 0 bases at J, with 9 bases in the middle. The CDR3 DNA sequence: TGTGCCAGCAGCGTAGGGGGACAATTGAACACTGAAGCTTTCTTT. Translation: CASSVGGQLNTEAFF.

CDR3 nucleotides: TGTGCCAGCAGCTTAACGAGATCGCCCCAGAATGAGCAGTTCTTC. Translation gives CASSLTRSPQNEQFF. This chain uses TRBV7-3 with TRBJ2-1; D is unclear. The V gene's germline CDR1 is SGHTA and CDR2 FQGTGA. This CDR3 comprises 15 residues. Trimming stripped 0 bases from V and 7 bases from J, with 13 bases between.

The chain recombines TRBV28 with TRBJ1-4, with TRBD1 identical over 12 bases. This CDR3 comprises 14 residues. CDR1 is MDHEN and CDR2 is SYDVKM in the germline V gene. Losses at the gene ends were 6 bases for V and 8 bases for J; bases not matched to a gene: 4. The CDR3, as DNA: TGTGCCAGCAGAAGGGACAGGGGGCGCGAAAAACTGTTTTTT. This codes for CASRRDRGREKLFF. The complete variable domain, with remaining parts taken from reference TRBV28 and TRBJ1-4, reads DVKVTQSSRYLVKRTGEKVFLECVQDMDHENMFWYRQDPGLGLRLIYFSYDVKMKEKGDIPEGYSVSREKKERFSLILESASTNQTSMYLCASRRDRGREKLFFGSGTQLSVL.

The J gene is TRBJ2-1, the V gene TRBV29-1; weak D call: TRBD1 (5 bases). The germline gives CDR1 SQVTM, CDR2 ANQGSEA. V was pared by 4 bases and J by 9 bases, with 7 bases between. This CDR3 comprises 10 residues. CDR3 region: CSVVRVEQFF. The CDR3, as DNA: TGCAGCGTTGTCAGGGTTGAGCAGTTCTTC.

In DNA form, the CDR3 reads TGTGCCAGCAGCGCACCCGGACTTGGGGAGCAGTTCTTC. Protein: CASSAPGLGEQFF. The chain has TRBV9 and TRBJ2-1, with D tentatively TRBD2 (5 bases). Germline values: CDR1 SGDLS, CDR2 YYNGEE. The germline V and J ends were trimmed by 3 bases and 10 bases, with 14 bases remaining between them. CDR3 length equals 13 residues. Full variable domain (rest looked up from reference TRBV9 and TRBJ2-1): DSGVTQTPKHLITATGQRVTLRCSPRSGDLSVYWYQQSLDQGLQFLIQYYNGEERAKGNILERFSAQQFPDLHSELNLSSLELGDSALYFCASSAPGLGEQFFGPGTRLTVL.

In the case of this clone: Different DNA sequences within this sample yield the same CDR3. CDR3 nucleotides: TGTGCCAGCAGTCTAAGGGACGGCTACACCTTC. It is translated as CASSLRDGYTF. The V gene is TRBV28, the J gene TRBJ1-2, with a possible D match to TRBD1 (5 bases). Between the trimmed V and J ends, which lost 5 bases and 8 bases, there was a span of 9 bases. Germline values: CDR1 MDHEN, CDR2 SYDVKM. The CDR3 sequence is 11 residues long.

The chain is built from TRBV14 and TRBJ2-7, with a weak D call TRBD1 (5 bases). V shed 3 bases and J shed 3 bases, with 12 bases lying between them. CDR1 and CDR2 (germline): SGHDN, FVKESK. The CDR3 contains 14 residues. In nucleotides, the CDR3 is TGTGCCAGCAGCCAGGTCCAGGGTTTCTACGAGCAGTACTTC. Translated, it gives CASSQVQGFYEQYF.